The 20 T cell receptor beta chains below all came from one sample that was sequenced in a study of blood T cell repertoires in COVID-19. Measured with immunoSEQ multiplex PCR; TCRdb has only the in-frame clones, and not every one. The table records 310,000 or so clones, around 86% of them present only once. Sequencing was done on a sample of peripheral blood. The receptors were sampled from a man aged 50 to 59 with active or convalescent COVID-19.

This chain joins TRBV12-3 or TRBV12-4 and TRBJ1-2; D is unresolved. V was shortened by 7 bases and J by 8 bases, with 17 bases between the two germline ends. CDR3 length equals 13 residues. CDR3 residues: CASTARVLEGYTF. CDR3 nucleotides: TGTGCCAGCACCGCACGGGTGCTCGAGGGCTACACCTTC.

CDR3 amino acids: CASSLQDRKAVNEQFF. In DNA, the CDR3 is TGTGCCAGCAGTTTACAGGACAGGAAGGCGGTCAATGAGCAGTTCTTC. The V and J genes are TRBV28 and TRBJ2-1, with TRBD1 identical over 7 bases. CDR3 size: 16 residues. V was clipped by 2 bases and J by 6 bases; unmatched bases: 10. CDR1 is MDHEN and CDR2 is SYDVKM in the germline V gene.

This sequence joins TRBV6-6 and TRBJ2-7, with 10 bases matching TRBD2. The germline V gene encodes CDR1 MNHNY and CDR2 SVGAGI (reference sequence). CDR3 length: 14 amino acids. V shed 7 bases and J 3 bases; nucleotides not matched to a gene: 6. The CDR3 bases are TGTGCCAGCACCGCAGCGGGAGGGGGCTACGAGCAGTACTTC. Its translation: CASTAAGGGYEQYF.

The V gene is TRBV6-2 or TRBV6-3, the J gene TRBJ1-5; D ambiguous. Trimming stripped 2 bases from V and 6 bases from J, with 14 bases between. Germline loops: CDR1 MNHEY, CDR2 SVGEGT. This CDR3 comprises 15 residues. CDR3 amino acids: CASSYNPVSRQPQHF. The CDR3 DNA follows: TGTGCCAGCAGTTACAATCCTGTATCGCGTCAGCCCCAGCATTTT.

The V and J genes are TRBV21-1 and TRBJ2-1; the D call TRBD2 from the table was never checked on the DNA. TRBV21-1 is flagged as a pseudogene. This CDR3 has 16 amino acids. CDR3 nucleotides: TGTGCCAGCAGCAAAGGACTAGCGGGAGCCCACAATGAGCAGTTCTTC. It encodes CASSKGLAGAHNEQFF.

This chain uses TRBV4-3 with TRBJ1-5; D is perhaps TRBD1 (6 bases). The CDR3 consists of 15 residues. Germline V gene data show CDR1 as LGHNA and CDR2 as YSLEER. Trimming took off 1 base at V and 7 bases at J, with 14 bases between the two ends. This CDR3 is CASSQVTSGAQPQHF. CDR3 DNA sequence: TGCGCCAGCAGCCAAGTCACGTCAGGGGCCCAGCCCCAGCATTTT.

V gene TRBV7-2 combines with J gene TRBJ1-3; 8 nucleotides align to TRBD1. The germline V gene encodes CDR1 SGHTA and CDR2 FQGNSA. The trim removed 3 bases at V and 0 bases at J, leaving 10 bases unmatched. The CDR3 has 18 residues. The CDR3 nucleotides read TGTGCCAGCAGCTTGATAGGACAGGGAGATTTCTCTGGAAACACCATATATTTT. This codes for CASSLIGQGDFSGNTIYF. Complete variable domain (other parts from reference TRBV7-2 and TRBJ1-3): GAGVSQSPSNKVTEKGKDVELRCDPISGHTALYWYRQSLGQGLEFLIYFQGNSAPDKSGLPSDRFSAERTGGSVSTLTIQRTQQEDSAVYLCASSLIGQGDFSGNTIYFGEGSWLTVV.

This clone was counted between two and nine times. V is TRBV30 and J is TRBJ2-1; 15 nucleotides match TRBD2. The length of the CDR3 is 19 residues. CDR1 GTSNPN and CDR2 SVGIG come from the germline V gene (reference sequence). The V gene end was trimmed by 0 bases and the J gene end by 8 bases; junction bases not matched to a gene: 14. CDR3 in DNA: TGTGCCTGGAGTGTCTCGGGACTAGCGGGAGGAGAGAAGAGGGATGAGCAGTTCTTC. Protein product: CAWSVSGLAGGEKRDEQFF.

The rearrangement links TRBV15 to TRBJ2-5; perhaps TRBD2 as D (5 bases). Trimming removed 1 base from V and 4 bases from J, with 13 bases in between. CDR1 and CDR2 from the germline V gene are LNHNV and YYDKDF (reference sequence). This CDR3 is 15 amino acids long. CDR3 sequence reads: CATSRGKPRGETQYF. CDR3 bases: TGTGCCACCAGCAGAGGCAAACCCCGGGGAGAGACCCAGTACTTC.

This clone was counted a single time. J is TRBJ1-1 and V is TRBV7-8; D gene ambiguous. Germline V gene data show CDR1 as SGHVS and CDR2 as FQNEAQ. The CDR3 has 14 amino acids. Trimming took 2 bases from V and 4 from J, leaving 11 bases between them. CDR3 region: CASSLRQVSTEAFF. The CDR3 nucleotides read TGTGCCAGCAGCTTACGGCAGGTCTCCACTGAAGCTTTCTTT.

The chain uses TRBV28 and TRBJ1-4, with 8 bases matching TRBD1. The V segment lost 2 bases and the J segment 11 bases; nucleotides outside the gene matches: 4. The germline CDR1 and CDR2 sequences are MDHEN and SYDVKM. CDR3 length: 13 residues. In DNA, the CDR3 is TGTGCCAGCAGTTTACAGGGGGCAGGGAAACTGTTTTTT. It encodes CASSLQGAGKLFF.

The chain carries TRBV14 and TRBJ2-7, with 9 bases that match TRBD1. Trimming cost V 0 bases and J 5 bases; bases outside gene matches: 5. The CDR3 runs to 15 residues. CDR1 is SGHDN and CDR2 is FVKESK in the germline V gene. The CDR3 here is CASSQEQGALHEQYF. The CDR3 nucleotides are TGTGCCAGCAGCCAAGAACAGGGGGCGCTTCACGAGCAGTACTTC.

The rearrangement joins TRBV28 to TRBJ1-1; 11 nucleotides match TRBD1. CDR3 length equals 13 residues. Losses at the gene ends were 7 bases for V and 10 bases for J; bases not matched to a gene: 8. CDR1 is MDHEN, CDR2 SYDVKM, per germline. DNA for the CDR3: TGTGCCAGCACCACGGACAGGGGGCGCGTAGCTTTCTTT. Protein product: CASTTDRGRVAFF.

This clone appeared a single time. The rearrangement joins TRBV7-2 to TRBJ1-2; 8 bases match TRBD1. Trimming at V came to 2 bases and at J to 0 bases, leaving 5 bases not matched to a gene. CDR1 and CDR2 (germline): SGHTA, FQGNSA. The CDR3 consists of 16 residues. The CDR3 DNA sequence: TGTGCCAGCAGCTTATGGGCAGGGGGCTCTAACTATGGCTACACCTTC. Translating gives CASSLWAGGSNYGYTF.

The chain links TRBV13 to TRBJ2-5; D is unclear. CDR1 is PRHDT and CDR2 is FYEKMQ in the germline V gene (reference sequence). The CDR3 is made up of 13 amino acids. V lost 0 bases and J 2 bases, leaving 4 bases between the germline ends. CDR3: CASSLGTQETQYF. The CDR3 DNA is TGTGCCAGCAGCTTAGGGACACAAGAGACCCAGTACTTC.

This chain uses TRBV5-4 with TRBJ2-7; 7 positions agree with TRBD1. This CDR3 contains 16 residues. Germline loops: CDR1 SGHNT, CDR2 YYREEE (reference sequence). V was clipped by 0 bases and J by 2 bases; unmatched bases: 8. The CDR3 sequence: CASSLVDKDRPYEQYF. The CDR3 DNA is TGTGCCAGCAGCTTGGTAGACAAGGACAGGCCCTACGAGCAGTACTTC.

Regarding this clone: Other DNA sequences in the sample encode the same CDR3. The rearrangement links TRBV28 to TRBJ1-2; D may be TRBD1 (5 bases). The V end was cut by 2 bases, the J end by 4 bases, with 8 bases between. The CDR3 length is 13 residues. CDR1 and CDR2 (germline): MDHEN, SYDVKM. The CDR3 DNA follows: TGTGCCAGCAGTTTAGGACAACCCTATGGCTACACCTTC. Its protein product is CASSLGQPYGYTF.

Only one count was recorded for this clone. The V gene is TRBV5-1, the J gene TRBJ1-1, with 8 bases identical to TRBD1. CDR3 length equals 15 residues. J was trimmed by 6 bases and V by 1 base; bases with no gene match: 8. From germline, CDR1 is SGHRS and CDR2 YFSETQ. In nucleotides, the CDR3 is TGCGCCAGCAGCTTGCAGGGACAGGCGGGATCTGAAGCTTTCTTT. This encodes CASSLQGQAGSEAFF.

The V call is TRBV28, the J call TRBJ2-7; possible D gene TRBD1, 5 bases. The CDR3 covers 14 residues. Germline V gene data show CDR1 as MDHEN and CDR2 as SYDVKM. Between the trimmed V and J ends, which lost 6 bases and 0 bases, there was a span of 12 bases. The CDR3 sequence: CASRSQASSYEQYF. Written as DNA, the CDR3 is TGTGCCAGCAGGTCACAGGCATCCTCCTACGAGCAGTACTTC.

This chain links TRBV4-1 with TRBJ1-6; no definite D call. The CDR3 is 16 residues long. The germline V and J ends were trimmed by 2 bases and 6 bases, with 14 bases remaining between them. CDR1 is MGHRA and CDR2 is YSYEKL in the germline V gene. The DNA for the CDR3 is TGCGCCAGCAGCCAACTTGGCGGGTCACTTAATTCACCCCTCCACTTT. Translated: CASSQLGGSLNSPLHF.